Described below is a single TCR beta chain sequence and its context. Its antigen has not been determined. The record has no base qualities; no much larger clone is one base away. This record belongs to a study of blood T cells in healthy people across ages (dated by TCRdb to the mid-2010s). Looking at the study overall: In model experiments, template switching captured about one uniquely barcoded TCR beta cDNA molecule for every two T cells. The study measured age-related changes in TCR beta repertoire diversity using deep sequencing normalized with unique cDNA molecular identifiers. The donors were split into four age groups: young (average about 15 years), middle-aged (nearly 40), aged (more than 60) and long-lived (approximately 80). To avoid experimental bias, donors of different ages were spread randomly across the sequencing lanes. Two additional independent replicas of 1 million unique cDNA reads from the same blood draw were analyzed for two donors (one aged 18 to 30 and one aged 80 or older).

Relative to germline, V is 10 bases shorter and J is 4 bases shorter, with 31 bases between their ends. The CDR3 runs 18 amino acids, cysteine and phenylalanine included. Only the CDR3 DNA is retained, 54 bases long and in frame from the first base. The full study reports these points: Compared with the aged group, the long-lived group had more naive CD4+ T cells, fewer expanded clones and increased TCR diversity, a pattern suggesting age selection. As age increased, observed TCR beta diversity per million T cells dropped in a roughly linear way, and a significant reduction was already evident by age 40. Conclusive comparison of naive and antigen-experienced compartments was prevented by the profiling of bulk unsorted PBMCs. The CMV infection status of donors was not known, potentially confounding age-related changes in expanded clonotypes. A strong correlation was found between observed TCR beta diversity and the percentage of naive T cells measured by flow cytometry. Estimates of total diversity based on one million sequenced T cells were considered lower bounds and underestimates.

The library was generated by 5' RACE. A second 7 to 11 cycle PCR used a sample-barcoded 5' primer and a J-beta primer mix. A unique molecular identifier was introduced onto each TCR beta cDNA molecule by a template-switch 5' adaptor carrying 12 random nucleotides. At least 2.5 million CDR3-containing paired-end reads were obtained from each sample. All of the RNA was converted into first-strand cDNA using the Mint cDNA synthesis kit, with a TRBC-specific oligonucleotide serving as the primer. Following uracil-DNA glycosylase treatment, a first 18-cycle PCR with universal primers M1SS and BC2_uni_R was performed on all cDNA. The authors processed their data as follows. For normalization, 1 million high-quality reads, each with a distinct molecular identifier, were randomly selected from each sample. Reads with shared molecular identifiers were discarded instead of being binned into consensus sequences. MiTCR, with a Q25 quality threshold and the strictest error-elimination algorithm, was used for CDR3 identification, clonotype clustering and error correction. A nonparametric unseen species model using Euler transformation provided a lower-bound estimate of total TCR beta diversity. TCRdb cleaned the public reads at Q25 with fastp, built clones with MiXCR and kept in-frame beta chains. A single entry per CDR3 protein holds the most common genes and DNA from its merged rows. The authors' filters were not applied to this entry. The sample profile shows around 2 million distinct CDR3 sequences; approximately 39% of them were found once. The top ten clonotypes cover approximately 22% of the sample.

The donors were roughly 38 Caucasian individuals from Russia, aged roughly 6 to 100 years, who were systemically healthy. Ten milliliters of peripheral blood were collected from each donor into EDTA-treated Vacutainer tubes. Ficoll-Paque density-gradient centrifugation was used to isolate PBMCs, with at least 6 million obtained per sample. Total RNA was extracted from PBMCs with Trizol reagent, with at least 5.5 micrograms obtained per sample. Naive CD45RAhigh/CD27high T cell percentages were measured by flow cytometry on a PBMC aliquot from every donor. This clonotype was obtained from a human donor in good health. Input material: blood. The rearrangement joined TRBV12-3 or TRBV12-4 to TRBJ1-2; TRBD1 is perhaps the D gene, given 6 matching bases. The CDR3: CATLNFTFLGQRLYGYTF. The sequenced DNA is TGTGCCACACTGAACTTTACTTTTCTCGGACAGCGACTCTATGGCTACACCTTC.